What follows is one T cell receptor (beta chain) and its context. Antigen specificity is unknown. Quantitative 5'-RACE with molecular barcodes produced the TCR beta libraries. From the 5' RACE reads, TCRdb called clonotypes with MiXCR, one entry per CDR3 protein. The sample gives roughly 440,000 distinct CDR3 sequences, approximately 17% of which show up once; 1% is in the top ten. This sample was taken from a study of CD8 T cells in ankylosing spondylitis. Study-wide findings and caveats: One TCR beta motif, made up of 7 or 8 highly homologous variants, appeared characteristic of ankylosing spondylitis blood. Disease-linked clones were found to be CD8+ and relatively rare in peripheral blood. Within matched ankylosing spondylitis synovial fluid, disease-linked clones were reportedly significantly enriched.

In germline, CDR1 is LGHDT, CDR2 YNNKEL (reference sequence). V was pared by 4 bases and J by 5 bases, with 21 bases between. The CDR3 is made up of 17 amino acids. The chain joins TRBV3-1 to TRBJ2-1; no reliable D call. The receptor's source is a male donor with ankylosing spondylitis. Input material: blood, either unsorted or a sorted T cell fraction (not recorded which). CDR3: CASSLLEASVADNEQFF. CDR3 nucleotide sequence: TGTGCCAGCAGCCTCCTAGAGGCTAGTGTCGCAGACAATGAGCAGTTCTTC.